This TCR beta chain was sequenced for a study of cytomegalovirus exposure and HLA in healthy donors (TCRdb year 2017). Background on the whole study: According to an earlier analysis of 550 to 700 of the donors, roughly 180 million T cells yielded some 110 million unique TCR beta sequences and around 300 Gb of sequence data. An early release that covered some 640 HLA-typed donors contained approximately 320 gigabases of sequencing data and 65 million to 100 million unique TCR sequences. Of the roughly 400 genotyped donors, 65% to 90% were placed in the genetic ancestry cluster associated with self-reported Caucasian donors. The study was designed to test whether signatures of past pathogen exposure could be identified by cataloging public T cell receptors. The study profiled the T cell repertoires of more than 500 subjects by immunosequencing and related them to cytomegalovirus serostatus. A separate validation cohort of approximately 120 different subjects was used in addition to the approximately 700-subject first cohort. To predict cytomegalovirus infection status, the study combined high-throughput TCR immunosequencing, statistical association of individual TCRs with disease status, and machine learning. A later analysis re-analyzed previously published TCR beta repertoires from several hundred donors and added high-resolution HLA genotyping to study TCR occurrence patterns. Rather than drawing on any new phenotypic data, the later analysis identified candidate immune exposures from TCR beta sequences and the way those sequences occurred across donors. An earlier analysis of 587 of the donors used high-throughput TCR beta sequencing to judge whether each TCR beta V gene segment behaved as functional or pseudogenic. Donor age, sex, ethnicity and CMV serostatus were compiled together with the repertoire data. A later genetic analysis used genome-wide SNP genotypes for about 65% of the 666 donors, treating that subset as a discovery cohort. Every discovery cohort repertoire had been produced on one sequencing platform. HLA typing included class I and class II loci at four-digit resolution. The number of donors typed differed by locus, with roughly 620-630 for A, B, C, DRB1 and DQB1, 522 for DQA1, 600 to 610 for DPA1, and approximately 470 for DPB1. Roughly five DR-DQ haplotypes were handled as single units for association and clustering because linkage in the cohort was strong. On average, over 200,000 unique TCR beta nucleotide sequences were sequenced per donor among a few hundred genotyped donors of the cohort, with about 19% of those sequences being non-productive. What the work shows at the level of the full study, not this receptor alone: Three of the identified cytomegalovirus-associated TCR beta chains were confirmed in vitro to be specific for cytomegalovirus antigens. Some IMGT-functional V segments, including TRBV6-2 and TRBV6-3, could not be told apart with the 87-base-pair reads, so those segments were excluded. Correlated functional status among segregating V segments might be attributable to linkage disequilibrium, but an unknown experimental factor could not be ruled out. In an earlier analysis of 500 to 650 of the donors, most TCR beta V segments appeared in productive rearrangements about 87% or about 30% of the time, broadly matching IMGT annotations. According to the authors, the approach could potentially be generalized to other disease states and immunological phenotypes. When HLA alleles, especially DR and DQ, strongly co-occurred, attributing TCR associations to individual alleles was difficult. Roughly uniform sequencing depth across donors was assumed in presence/absence analyses, although this assumption may not hold. A further reported finding was that TCR beta sequences accurately predicted the HLA-A and HLA-B alleles for most subjects in the first cohort. The earlier analysis of 450 to 700 of the donors excluded fewer than 20 rarely observed V segments, including chromosome 9 orphons, because counts were too low. A total of 164 TCR beta chains were listed by the study as associated with cytomegalovirus. The cohort was sequenced for TCR beta chains only, and without alpha or paired-chain data the features that could be detected were limited. A later analysis found that HLA-associated TCR beta chains were more clonally expanded and had lower generation probabilities than equally common non-associated chains. In a later analysis, some 17,000 TCR beta sequences were associated with specific HLA alleles at a false discovery rate of 0.05. Compared with the 666-donor mean, donors in an Asian-associated ancestry cluster had fewer N-insertions in productive TCRs, according to a later genetic analysis. In a later analysis, TCR association rates were found to vary across HLA loci, with the most associated TCRs seen for DRB1 alleles and the fewest for HLA-C alleles. A later genetic analysis associated a missense DCLRE1C variant with V-gene and J-gene trimming of TCR beta chains, and an independent cohort replicated the association. The classifier was reported to diagnose cytomegalovirus status with high specificity and sensitivity in both the original and validation cohorts. A later analysis found that most CMV-associated TCR beta chains appeared HLA-restricted, with HLA associations seemingly driven largely by CMV exposure. Most TCR sequences were seen in very few donors, while some public TCRs were found in many individuals. Because some donors lacked HLA typing at each locus, the association tests relied only on the typed subset. According to a later analysis, parvovirus B19, influenza, CMV and Epstein-Barr virus appeared linked to several top co-occurrence clusters. A cluster of highly shared sequence variants was judged likely to be a technical artifact of the sequencing pipeline. CMV serostatus was the only immune exposure information available for the cohort.

V loses 0 bases of germline sequence and J loses 4 bases, and the interval between the two ends is 7 bases. CDR1 and CDR2 are drawn from the germline V gene: SGHTS, YDEGEE. Including cysteine and phenylalanine, the CDR3 has 14 amino acids. The only DNA kept is the CDR3, 42 bases in frame from the first base. The cohort comprised some 680 healthy bone marrow donors. At the time of sampling, all cohort members were nominally healthy, though unrecorded immune exposures were likely present. The donor was CMV seropositive and belonged to the group of 250 to 300 seropositive cohort members. A peripheral blood sample was provided by each donor, and peripheral blood mononuclear cells were used for TCR beta sequencing. Genomic DNA extraction from the blood cell samples was performed with the Qiagen DNeasy Blood Extraction Kit. Remarks on this clone: Its antigen specificity is not known. The sample holds no much larger clone one base away, and base qualities are not on file.

Libraries were made using the immunoSEQ multiplex PCR assay. The multiplex PCR relied on a mix of 60 forward primers for TCR Vbeta segments and 13 reverse primers for TCR Jbeta segments. The CDR3 region of rearranged TCR beta genes was amplified from genomic DNA by a multiplex PCR assay. The amplified TCR beta libraries were sequenced on the Illumina HiSeq System as 87-base-pair reads. In the paper's pipeline: Across the 700 or so repertoires, a later analysis counted tens of millions of unique TCR beta chains, approximately 10 million of which were shared by at least two donors. Raw reads were error-corrected and collapsed into unique sequences by a nearest-neighbor algorithm in which closely related sequences were merged to remove PCR and sequencing errors. CDR3 sequences were aligned to IMGT reference sequences to assign V, D and J gene segments. For a sequence to be retained, a match of at least six nucleotides was required to both a V gene segment and a J gene segment. A rearrangement counted as productive if the CDR3 had no stop codons and remained in frame with V and J, and every other rearrangement counted as non-productive. CDR3 was defined according to IMGT convention as the region running from the second conserved V-encoded cysteine to the conserved J-encoded phenylalanine. In an earlier analysis of more than 550 of the donors, sequences lacking an unambiguous match to a single V gene segment were excluded. In an earlier analysis of roughly 600 of the donors, a V segment was called functional when productive rearrangements were above 56.7%, and segregating when the standard deviation between donors exceeded 5%. A statistical classification framework was built to diagnose cytomegalovirus status from the catalog of TCR beta chain sequences. A later analysis assigned V and J genes by comparing TCR nucleotide sequences with IMGT/GENE-DB human TR gene sequences. Using the TCRdist pipeline, a later analysis assigned CDR3 sequences along with most-parsimonious VDJ recombination scenarios. In a later analysis, each TCR beta chain was defined by its CDR3 amino acid sequence together with its V-gene family, and reads without a unique V-gene family were excluded. In a later analysis, around 600 highly shared, low-generation-probability nucleotide sequences were removed to address suspected cross-contamination and a sequencing artifact. A later analysis calculated a clonal expansion index for each public chain from normalized within-repertoire ranks of inferred template counts. A later analysis computed generation probabilities with a VDJ recombination model fitted to out-of-frame rearrangements, and checked the results against IGoR. A later analysis scored TCR-TCR, TCR-HLA and TCR-CMV co-occurrence with hypergeometric tests, applying a repertoire-size bias correction to TCR pairs. A later analysis estimated false discovery rates by permuting HLA or CMV assignments 20 times. In a later analysis, co-occurring TCRs were grouped using DBSCAN, with TCRdist sequence similarity added in when clustering inside HLA-allele-positive subsets. For co-occurrence clustering, repertoires with fewer than 30,000 or more than 120,000 public chains were excluded, along with about five repertoires with anomalous nucleotide sharing. Here the immuneACCESS table is served through TCRdb, limited to in-frame sequences with V and J called. Missing clones are a known gap in these copies; in checked studies unresolved V genes cover under half, and the rest lacks a known reason. V and J calls and clone size are copied from that table; D and trimming were computed from the DNA. The sample table holds about 160,000 clones, of which 70% to 90% were seen once. The top ten clones comprise more than 2% of the sample.

The chain is assembled from TRBV5-8 and TRBJ2-2; the D gene is unclear. This receptor was taken from a man aged 18 to 29 in good health and CMV-seropositive. Input material: PBMCs. The CDR3 reads CASSLERGTGELFF. The DNA sequence is given as TGTGCCAGCAGCTTGGAACGAGGCACCGGGGAGCTGTTTTTT.